The T cell receptor beta chain described here comes from a study of T cell responses to AZD1222 COVID-19 vaccine. The table came from immunoSEQ multiplex PCR; TCRdb's copy has only in-frame clones and leaves some out. The table includes 100,000 to 130,000 clones, 85% to 95% detected once. The CDR3 is 14 amino acids. Germline loops: CDR1 SGHVS, CDR2 FQNEAQ. V lost 3 bases and J lost 4, with 13 bases in between. This clone has only one observation. The TCR sequence derives from an adult who received the AZD1222 COVID-19 vaccine. The rearrangement links TRBV7-8 to TRBJ2-7, with D possibly being TRBD1 (5 bases). The source was peripheral blood, collected 28 days after the second AZD1222 dose. In DNA, the CDR3 is TGTGCCAGCAGCTTCGACAGAACCGAGTACGAGCAGTACTTC. It codes for CASSFDRTEYEQYF.